This T cell receptor (beta chain) was recovered during a study of blood T cell repertoires in COVID-19. The overall study: From the United States, Italy and Spain came samples of acute and convalescent COVID-19.

As originally analysed: Amplification of reference gene primers provided the estimated nucleated cell counts. Measured with immunoSEQ multiplex PCR; TCRdb has only the in-frame clones, and not every one. That table gives V, J and clone size, and the DNA gave D and trimming. The sample lists roughly 100,000 clones, roughly 80% seen once, with 15% in the top ten. The length of the CDR3 is 16 residues. Germline CDR1 LGHDT, CDR2 YNNKEL (reference sequence). The trim removed 4 bases at V and 2 bases at J, leaving 6 bases unmatched. The TCR comes from a woman aged 80 or over with acute or convalescent COVID-19. The chain links TRBV3-1 (or the pseudogene TRBV3-2) to TRBJ2-3; TRBD2 matches at 10 bases. Material: peripheral blood. The CDR3 spells CASSRRTSGTTDTQYF. For the CDR3, the DNA is TGTGCCAGCAGCCGGCGCACTAGCGGGACCACAGATACGCAGTATTTT.